Described below is a single TCR beta chain sequence and its context. The data are from a study of shared clonotypes between healthy human individuals. Sequencing used immunoSEQ multiplex PCR; TCRdb keeps in-frame clones, though not all of them. The sample lists 850,000 to 1,200,000 clones, about 74% occurring once. The germline V gene encodes CDR1 MGHDK and CDR2 SYGVNS. CDR3 size: 12 residues. With 4 bases removed from V and 2 bases from J, the gap between germline ends came to 6 bases. This receptor was taken from a man aged 18-30 years in good health. The rearrangement joins TRBV25-1 to TRBJ2-7; D is undetermined. Sequenced material: memory CD4+ T cells sorted from blood. As for subset: CD45RA-negative fraction. CDR3 in amino acids: CASSAVPYEQYF. CDR3 DNA: TGTGCCAGCAGTGCAGTACCCTACGAGCAGTACTTC.